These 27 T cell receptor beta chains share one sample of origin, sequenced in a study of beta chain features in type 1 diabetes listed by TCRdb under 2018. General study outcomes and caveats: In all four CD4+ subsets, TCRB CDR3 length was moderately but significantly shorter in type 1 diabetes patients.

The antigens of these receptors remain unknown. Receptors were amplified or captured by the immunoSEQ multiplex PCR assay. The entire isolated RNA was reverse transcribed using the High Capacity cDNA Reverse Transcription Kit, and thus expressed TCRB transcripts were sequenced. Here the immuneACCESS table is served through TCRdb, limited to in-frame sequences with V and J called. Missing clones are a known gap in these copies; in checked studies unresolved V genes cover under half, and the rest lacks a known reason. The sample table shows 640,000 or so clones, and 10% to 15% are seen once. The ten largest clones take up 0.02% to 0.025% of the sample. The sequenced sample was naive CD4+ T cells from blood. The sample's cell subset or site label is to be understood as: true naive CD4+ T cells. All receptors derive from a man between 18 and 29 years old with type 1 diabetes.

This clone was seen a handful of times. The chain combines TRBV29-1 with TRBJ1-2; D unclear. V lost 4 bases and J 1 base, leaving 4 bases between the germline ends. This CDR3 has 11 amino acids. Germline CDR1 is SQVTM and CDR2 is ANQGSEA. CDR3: CSVGFNYGYTF. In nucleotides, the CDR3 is TGCAGCGTTGGGTTTAACTATGGCTACACCTTC.

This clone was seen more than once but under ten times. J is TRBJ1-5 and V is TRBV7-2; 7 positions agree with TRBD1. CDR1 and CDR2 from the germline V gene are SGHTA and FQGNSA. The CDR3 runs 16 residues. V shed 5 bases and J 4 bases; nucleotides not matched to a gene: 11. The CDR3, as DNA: TGTGCCAGCAGCAAAGGGGTGGGGACAGATAATCAGCCCCAGCATTTT. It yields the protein CASSKGVGTDNQPQHF.

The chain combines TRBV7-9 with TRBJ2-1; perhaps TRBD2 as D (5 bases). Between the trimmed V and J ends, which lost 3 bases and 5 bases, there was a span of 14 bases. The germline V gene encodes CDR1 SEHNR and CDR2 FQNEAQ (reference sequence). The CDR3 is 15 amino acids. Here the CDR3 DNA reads TGTGCCAGCAGCTTTGAGGGAGTAGCCCACAATGAGCAGTTCTTC. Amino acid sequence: CASSFEGVAHNEQFF.

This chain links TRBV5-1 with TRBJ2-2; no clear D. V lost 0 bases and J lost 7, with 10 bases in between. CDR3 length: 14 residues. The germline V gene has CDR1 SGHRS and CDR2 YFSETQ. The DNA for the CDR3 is TGCGCCAGCAGCTTGGACAGCGAAGGCGGGGAGCTGTTTTTT. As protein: CASSLDSEGGELFF.

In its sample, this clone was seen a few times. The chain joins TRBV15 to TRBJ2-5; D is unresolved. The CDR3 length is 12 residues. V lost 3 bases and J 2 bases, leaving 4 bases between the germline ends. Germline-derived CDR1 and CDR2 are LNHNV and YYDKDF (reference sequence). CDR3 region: CATSSSQETQYF. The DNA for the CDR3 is TGTGCCACCAGCAGCAGTCAAGAGACCCAGTACTTC.

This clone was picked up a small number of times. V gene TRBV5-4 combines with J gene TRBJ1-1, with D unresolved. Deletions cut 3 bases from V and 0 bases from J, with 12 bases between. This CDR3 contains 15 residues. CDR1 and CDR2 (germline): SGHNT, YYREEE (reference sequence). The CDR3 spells CASSSAGNLNTEAFF. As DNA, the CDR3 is TGTGCCAGCAGCTCGGCCGGGAATTTGAACACTGAAGCTTTCTTT.

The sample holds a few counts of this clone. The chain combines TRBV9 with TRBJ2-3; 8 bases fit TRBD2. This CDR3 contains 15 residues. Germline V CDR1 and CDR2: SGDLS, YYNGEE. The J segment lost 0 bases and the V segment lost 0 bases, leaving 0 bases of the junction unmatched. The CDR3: CASSVVAGSTDTQYF. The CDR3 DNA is TGTGCCAGCAGCGTAGTAGCGGGGAGCACAGATACGCAGTATTTT.

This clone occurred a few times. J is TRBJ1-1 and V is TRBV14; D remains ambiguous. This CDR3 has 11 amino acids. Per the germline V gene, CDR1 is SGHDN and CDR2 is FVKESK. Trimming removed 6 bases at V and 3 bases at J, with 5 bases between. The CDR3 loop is CASSAYTEAFF. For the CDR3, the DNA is TGTGCCAGCAGTGCATACACTGAAGCTTTCTTT.

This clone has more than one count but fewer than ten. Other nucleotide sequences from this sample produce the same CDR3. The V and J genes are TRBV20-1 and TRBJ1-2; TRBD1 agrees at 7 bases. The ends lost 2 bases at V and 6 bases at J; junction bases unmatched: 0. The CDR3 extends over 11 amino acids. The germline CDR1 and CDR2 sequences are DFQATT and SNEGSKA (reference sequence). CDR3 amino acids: CSARTGDGYTF. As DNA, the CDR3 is TGCAGTGCTAGAACAGGGGATGGCTACACCTTC.

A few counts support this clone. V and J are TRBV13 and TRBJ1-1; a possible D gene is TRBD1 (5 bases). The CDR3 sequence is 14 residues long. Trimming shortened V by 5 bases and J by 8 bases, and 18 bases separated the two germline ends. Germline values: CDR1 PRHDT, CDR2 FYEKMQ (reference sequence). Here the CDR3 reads CASSPGAGSWEAFF. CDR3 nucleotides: TGTGCCAGCAGCCCCGGCGCAGGGTCTTGGGAAGCTTTCTTT.

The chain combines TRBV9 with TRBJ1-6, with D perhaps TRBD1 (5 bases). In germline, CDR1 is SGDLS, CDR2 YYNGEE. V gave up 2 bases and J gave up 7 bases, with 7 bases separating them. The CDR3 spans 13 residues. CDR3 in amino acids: CASSVDTNSPLHF. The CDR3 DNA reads TGTGCCAGCAGCGTGGACACAAATTCACCCCTCCACTTT.

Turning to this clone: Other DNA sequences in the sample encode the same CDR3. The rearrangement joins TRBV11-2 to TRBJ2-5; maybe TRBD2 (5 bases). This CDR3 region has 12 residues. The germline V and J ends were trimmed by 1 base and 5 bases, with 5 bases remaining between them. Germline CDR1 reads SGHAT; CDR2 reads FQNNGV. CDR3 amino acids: CASSLAGETQYF. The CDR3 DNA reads TGTGCCAGCAGCTTAGCGGGGGAGACCCAGTACTTC.

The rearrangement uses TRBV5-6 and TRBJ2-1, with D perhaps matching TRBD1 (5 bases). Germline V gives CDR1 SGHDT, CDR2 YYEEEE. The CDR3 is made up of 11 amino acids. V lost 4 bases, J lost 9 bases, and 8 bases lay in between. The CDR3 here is CASSIRGEQFF. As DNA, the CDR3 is TGTGCCAGCAGCATTAGGGGTGAGCAGTTCTTC. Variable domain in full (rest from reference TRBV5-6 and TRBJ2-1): DAGVTQSPTHLIKTRGQQVTLRCSPKSGHDTVSWYQQALGQGPQFIFQYYEEEERQRGNFPDRFSGHQFPNYSSELNVNALLLGDSALYLCASSIRGEQFFGPGTRLTVL.

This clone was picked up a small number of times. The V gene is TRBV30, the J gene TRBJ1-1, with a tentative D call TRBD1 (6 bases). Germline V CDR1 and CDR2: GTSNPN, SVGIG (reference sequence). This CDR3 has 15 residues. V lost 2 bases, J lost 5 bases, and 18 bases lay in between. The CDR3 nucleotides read TGTGCCTGGAGTTTAACCACGACAGGACTTACTGAAGCTTTCTTT. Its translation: CAWSLTTTGLTEAFF.

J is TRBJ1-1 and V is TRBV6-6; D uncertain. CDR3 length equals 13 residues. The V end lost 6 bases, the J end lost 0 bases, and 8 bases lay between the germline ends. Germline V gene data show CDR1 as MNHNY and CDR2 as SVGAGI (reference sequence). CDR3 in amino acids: CASSQRVNTEAFF. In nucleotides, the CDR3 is TGTGCCAGCAGCCAGCGGGTGAACACTGAAGCTTTCTTT.

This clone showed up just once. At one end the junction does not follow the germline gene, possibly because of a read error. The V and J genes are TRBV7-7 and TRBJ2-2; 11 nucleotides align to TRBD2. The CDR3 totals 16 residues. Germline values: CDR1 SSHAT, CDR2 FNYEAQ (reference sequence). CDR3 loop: CASSPRLAGSSGELFF. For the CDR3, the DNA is TGTGCTAGCAGCCCCAGACTAGCGGGGTCTTCCGGGGAGCTGTTTTTT.

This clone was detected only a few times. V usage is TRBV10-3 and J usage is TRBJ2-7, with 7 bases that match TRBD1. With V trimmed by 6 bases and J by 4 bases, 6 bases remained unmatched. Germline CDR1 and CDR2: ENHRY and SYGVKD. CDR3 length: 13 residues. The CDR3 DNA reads TGTGCCATCAGCCGGACAGGAGATTACGAGCAGTACTTC. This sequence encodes CAISRTGDYEQYF.

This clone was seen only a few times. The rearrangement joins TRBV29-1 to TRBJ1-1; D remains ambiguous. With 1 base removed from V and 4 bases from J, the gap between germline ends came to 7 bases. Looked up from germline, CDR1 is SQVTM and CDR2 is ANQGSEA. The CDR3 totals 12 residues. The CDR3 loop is CSVEGSSTEAFF. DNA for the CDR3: TGCAGCGTTGAAGGCTCTAGCACTGAAGCTTTCTTT.

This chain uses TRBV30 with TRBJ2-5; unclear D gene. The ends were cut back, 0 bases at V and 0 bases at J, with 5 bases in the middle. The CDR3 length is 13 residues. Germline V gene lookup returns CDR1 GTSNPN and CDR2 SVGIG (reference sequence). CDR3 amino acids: CAWSVMYQETQYF. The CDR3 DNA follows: TGTGCCTGGAGTGTAATGTACCAAGAGACCCAGTACTTC.

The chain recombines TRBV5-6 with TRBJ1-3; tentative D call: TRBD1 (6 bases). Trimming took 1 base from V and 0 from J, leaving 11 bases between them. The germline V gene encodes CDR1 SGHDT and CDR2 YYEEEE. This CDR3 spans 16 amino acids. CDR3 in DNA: TGTGCCAGCAGCTTGATGCAGGGGCGCTCTGGAAACACCATATATTTT. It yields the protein CASSLMQGRSGNTIYF.

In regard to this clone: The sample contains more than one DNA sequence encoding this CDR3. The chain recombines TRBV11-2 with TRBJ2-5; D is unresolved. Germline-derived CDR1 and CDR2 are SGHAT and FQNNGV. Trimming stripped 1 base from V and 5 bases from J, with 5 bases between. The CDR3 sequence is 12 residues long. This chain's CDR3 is CASSLASETQYF. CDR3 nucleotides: TGTGCCAGCAGCTTAGCATCGGAGACCCAGTACTTC.

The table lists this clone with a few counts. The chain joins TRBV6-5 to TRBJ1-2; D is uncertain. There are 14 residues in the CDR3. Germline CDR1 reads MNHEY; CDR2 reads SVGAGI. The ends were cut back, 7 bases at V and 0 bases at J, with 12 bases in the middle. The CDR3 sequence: CASTQDGANYGYTF. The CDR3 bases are TGTGCCAGCACTCAGGACGGGGCTAACTATGGCTACACCTTC.

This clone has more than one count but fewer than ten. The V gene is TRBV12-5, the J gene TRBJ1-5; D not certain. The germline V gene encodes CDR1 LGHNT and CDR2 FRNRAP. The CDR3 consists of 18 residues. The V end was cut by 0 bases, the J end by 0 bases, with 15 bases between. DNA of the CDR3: TGTGCTAGTGGTTTGGTGGCGGGATGGCTGTATAGCAATCAGCCCCAGCATTTT. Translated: CASGLVAGWLYSNQPQHF. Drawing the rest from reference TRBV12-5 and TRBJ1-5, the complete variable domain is DARVTQTPRHKVTEMGQEVTMRCQPILGHNTVFWYRQTMMQGLELLAYFRNRAPLDDSGMPKDRFSAEMPDATLATLKIQPSEPRDSAVYFCASGLVAGWLYSNQPQHFGDGTRLSIL.

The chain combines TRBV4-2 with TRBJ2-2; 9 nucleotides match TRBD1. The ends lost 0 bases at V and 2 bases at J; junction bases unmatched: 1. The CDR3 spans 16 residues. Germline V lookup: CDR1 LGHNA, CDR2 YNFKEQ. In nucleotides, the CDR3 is TGTGCCAGCAGCCAAGAGGGACAGGGAAACACCGGGGAGCTGTTTTTT. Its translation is CASSQEGQGNTGELFF.

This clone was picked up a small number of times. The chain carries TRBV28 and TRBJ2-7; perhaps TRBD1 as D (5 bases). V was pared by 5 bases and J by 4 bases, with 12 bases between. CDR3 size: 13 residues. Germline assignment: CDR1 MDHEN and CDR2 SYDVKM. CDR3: CASSQGGFYEQYF. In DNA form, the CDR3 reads TGTGCCAGCAGTCAGGGTGGGTTTTACGAGCAGTACTTC.

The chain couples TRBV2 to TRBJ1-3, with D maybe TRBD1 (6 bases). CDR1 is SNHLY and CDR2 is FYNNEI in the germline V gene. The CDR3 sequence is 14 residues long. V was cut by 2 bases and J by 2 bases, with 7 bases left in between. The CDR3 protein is CASSENRAGNTIYF. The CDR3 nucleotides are TGTGCCAGCAGTGAAAACAGGGCTGGAAACACCATATATTTT.

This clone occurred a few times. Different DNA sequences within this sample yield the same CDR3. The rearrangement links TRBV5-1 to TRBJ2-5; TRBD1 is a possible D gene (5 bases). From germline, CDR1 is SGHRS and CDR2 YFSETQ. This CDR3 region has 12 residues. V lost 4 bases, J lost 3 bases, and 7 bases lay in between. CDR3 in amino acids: CASSLGEETQYF. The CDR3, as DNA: TGCGCCAGCAGCCTAGGGGAAGAGACCCAGTACTTC. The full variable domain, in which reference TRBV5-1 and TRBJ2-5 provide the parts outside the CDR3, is KAGVTQTPRYLIKTRGQQVTLSCSPISGHRSVSWYQQTPGQGLQFLFEYFSETQRNKGNFPGRFSGRQFSNSRSEMNVSTLELGDSALYLCASSLGEETQYFGPGTRLLVL.